This TCR beta chain stems from a study of T cell clones after liver transplantation. Germline CDR1 and CDR2: SGHRS and YFSETQ. CDR3 length equals 17 residues. Trimming removed 6 bases from V and 0 bases from J, with 21 bases in between. The method was immunoSEQ multiplex PCR; TCRdb's version includes in-frame clones alone and lacks a portion of them. The table records fewer than 20,000 clones, approximately 90% of them present only once. This clonotype originated in a human patient who received a liver transplant. The T cells may partly be graft donor cells. V gene TRBV5-1 combines with J gene TRBJ1-1; no definite D call. The starting material was CD8+ T cells from blood, obtained about 46 months after liver transplant. The CDR3 coding sequence is TGCGCCAGCACCGCCCGGGGAGGAACAAACATGAACACTGAAGCTTTCTTT. It is translated as CASTARGGTNMNTEAFF.